This TCR beta chain was obtained from a study of regulatory T cells in long-lasting Graves disease. Study background: The criterion for persistent Graves' disease was over 5 years of antithyroid drugs with positive TSH receptor antibodies. Whole-study results and caveats: Favoring TRBV28, TRBJ1-2 and TRBJ2-5 was a feature seen in persistent disease. TCR diversity was lower in persistent Graves' patients than in newly diagnosed ones.

The germline V gene encodes CDR1 MDHEN and CDR2 SYDVKM. CDR3 length: 15 residues. With V trimmed by 6 bases and J by 2 bases, 8 bases remained unmatched. According to the study, TCR beta libraries were built with iRepertoire HTBI primers and CDR3-region Arm-PCR. TCRdb reprocessed the multiplex PCR reads via MiXCR and lists one record per CDR3 protein. The data contain 310,000 or so distinct CDR3 sequences, 20% to 25% of them singletons. This clonotype was observed at least ten times. Its target is unknown. Time point noted: persistent/refractory GD, antithyroid drugs over 5 years with positive TRAb. Extracted RNA from PBMCs served as the source of the TCR library. Diagnosis followed American Thyroid Association guidelines for Graves' disease.

The receptor comes from a female donor with Graves disease. V is TRBV28 and J is TRBJ2-5, with 8 bases lining up with TRBD2. The sample consisted of peripheral blood mononuclear cells (PBMCs), taken when the disease was refractory, from a patient treated with antithyroid drugs. As DNA, the CDR3 is TGTGCCAGCAGCCACACTTCGGGGGGGCAAGAGACCCAGTACTTC. It specifies CASSHTSGGQETQYF.